The source of this T cell receptor beta chain is a study of beta chain features in type 1 diabetes. Notes on the study in general: When cDNA is sequenced, cells with high TCR expression could be over-represented.

cDNA synthesis used the whole RNA isolate, giving expressed TCRB sequences. Assay used: immunoSEQ multiplex PCR; TCRdb lists only in-frame clones, some missing. The sample lists some 900,000 clones, roughly a sixth seen once, with 0.023% in the top ten. Purity of each sorted population was above 98%. With regard to this clone: Antigen specificity is unknown.

Germline V lookup: CDR1 SGHRS, CDR2 YFSETQ. The CDR3 length is 14 residues. V shed 5 bases, J shed 3 bases, and the junction held 6 bases outside the gene matches. The source of this sequence is a woman aged 18-29 years in good health. This chain connects TRBV5-1 to TRBJ2-3; 7 bases are shared with TRBD1. The sample taken for sequencing was naive CD4+ T cells from blood. The chain's CDR3 is CASRRPGGTDTQYF. The CDR3, as DNA: TGCGCCAGCAGAAGACCAGGGGGAACAGATACGCAGTATTTT.